Below are 17 T cell receptor beta chains sequenced from a single sample in a study of T cell responses to AZD1222 COVID-19 vaccine. The repertoire was sequenced with immunoSEQ multiplex PCR; TCRdb's copy has only in-frame clones and lacks some. The table lists around 30,000 clones, about 93% of them singletons. The starting material was peripheral blood, obtained on day 0 of AZD1222 vaccination. These receptors were obtained from an adult in good health.

J is TRBJ1-5 and V is TRBV2; tentative D call: TRBD1 (5 bases). The CDR3 is 12 residues long. Germline V CDR1 and CDR2: SNHLY, FYNNEI. Between the trimmed V and J ends, which lost 6 bases and 4 bases, there was a span of 7 bases. The CDR3 bases are TGTGCCAGCAGAAGGGGTAATCAGCCCCAGCATTTT. Encoded protein: CASRRGNQPQHF.

The rearrangement uses TRBV7-9 and TRBJ1-2; weak D call: TRBD1 (5 bases). Looked up from germline, CDR1 is SEHNR and CDR2 is FQNEAQ (reference sequence). V lost 3 bases, J lost 0 bases, and 20 bases lay in between. This CDR3 has 18 residues. In DNA, the CDR3 is TGTGCCAGCAGCTTCAGTAGTAGTTCAGGGATTGCTAACTATGGCTACACCTTC. It is translated as CASSFSSSSGIANYGYTF.

This chain connects TRBV7-2 to TRBJ1-6; a possible D gene is TRBD1 (5 bases). Trimming took off 3 bases at V and 6 bases at J, with 24 bases between the two ends. Germline lookup yields CDR1 SGHTA and CDR2 FQGNSA. The CDR3 has 19 residues. The CDR3 sequence is CASSLSRSGRRGANSPLHF. The CDR3 nucleotides are TGTGCCAGCAGCTTGTCACGCTCCGGGCGGAGAGGGGCTAATTCACCCCTCCACTTT.

V gene TRBV19 combines with J gene TRBJ2-2; D remains ambiguous. Germline CDR1 LNHDA, CDR2 SQIVND (reference sequence). The CDR3 consists of 16 residues. V was clipped by 3 bases and J by 3 bases, with 14 bases between them. CDR3 protein: CASSMDGPFDTGELFF. The CDR3 DNA reads TGTGCCAGTAGTATGGATGGGCCCTTTGACACCGGGGAGCTGTTTTTT.

The sample holds one count of this clone. CDR3: CASSRDSNQPQHF. The DNA of the CDR3 is TGTGCCAGTTCGAGGGATAGCAATCAGCCCCAGCATTTT. The chain is built from TRBV6-5 and TRBJ1-5; D not resolved. Germline V gene lookup returns CDR1 MNHEY and CDR2 SVGAGI. The CDR3 is 13 amino acids. V gave up 9 bases and J gave up 0 bases, with 9 bases separating them.

This chain connects TRBV18 to TRBJ1-2; the D is unclear. In germline, CDR1 is KGHSH, CDR2 LQKENI. This CDR3 is 13 amino acids long. V shed 3 bases and J shed 8 bases, with 13 bases lying between them. The CDR3, as DNA: TGTGCCAGCTCACCGGCCCACACGGAGGGCTACACCTTC. This sequence encodes CASSPAHTEGYTF.

In this sample, this clone turned up once. The rearrangement joins TRBV19 to TRBJ1-1; D unclear. CDR1 and CDR2 (germline): LNHDA, SQIVND (reference sequence). The CDR3 runs 13 residues. Trimming stripped 5 bases from V and 4 bases from J, with 11 bases between. The CDR3 here is CASSQREGTEAFF. The CDR3 coding sequence is TGTGCCAGTAGTCAGCGGGAGGGCACTGAAGCTTTCTTT.

This sequence joins TRBV5-4 and TRBJ2-3, with TRBD1 as a possible D gene (6 bases). Germline CDR1 is SGHNT and CDR2 is YYREEE (reference sequence). The ends were cut back, 3 bases at V and 1 base at J, with 9 bases in the middle. The CDR3 is 14 amino acids. The CDR3 DNA is TGTGCCAGCAGCTCCGGACAGCGCACAGATACGCAGTATTTT. Translating gives CASSSGQRTDTQYF.

This clone came up a few times. The V and J genes are TRBV9 and TRBJ2-7; weak D call: TRBD1 (7 bases). Trimming left V 5 bases short and J 3 bases short, with 15 bases between. Per the germline V gene, CDR1 is SGDLS and CDR2 is YYNGEE. CDR3 length: 14 amino acids. In DNA, the CDR3 is TGTGCCAGCAGGGGGGGAACAGGGGACTACGAGCAGTACTTC. The encoded protein is CASRGGTGDYEQYF.

This rearrangement joins TRBV9 to TRBJ1-6; 7 bases line up with TRBD1. V lost 4 bases, J lost 6 bases, and 4 bases stayed unmatched. The CDR3 runs 14 residues. Per germline, CDR1 SGDLS and CDR2 YYNGEE. In DNA, the CDR3 is TGTGCCAGCAGCCCCCGACAGGGTAATTCACCCCTCCACTTT. Amino acids: CASSPRQGNSPLHF.

The V call is TRBV6-1, the J call TRBJ1-1, with D unresolved. Looked up from germline, CDR1 is MNHNS and CDR2 is SASEGT. Trimming removed 2 bases from V and 4 bases from J, with 11 bases in between. The CDR3 runs to 14 residues. CDR3 in amino acids: CASSEWGRVTEAFF. CDR3 DNA sequence: TGTGCCAGCAGTGAATGGGGTAGAGTCACTGAAGCTTTCTTT.

V gene TRBV14 combines with J gene TRBJ2-2; D not resolved. CDR1 and CDR2 from the germline V gene are SGHDN and FVKESK. This CDR3 has 14 amino acids. V lost 0 bases and J 5 bases, leaving 7 bases between the germline ends. The CDR3 DNA follows: TGTGCCAGCAGCCAAGAGATGGCGACCGGGGAGCTGTTTTTT. Translated: CASSQEMATGELFF.

J is TRBJ1-1 and V is TRBV18, with D maybe TRBD1 (6 bases). The germline V gene has CDR1 KGHSH and CDR2 LQKENI. V lost 6 bases and J 7 bases, leaving 18 bases between the germline ends. The CDR3 length is 14 residues. CDR3 in DNA: TGTGCCAGCTCGCCTGACAGGAATCTAAATGAAGCTTTCTTT. It codes for CASSPDRNLNEAFF.

J is TRBJ2-4 and V is TRBV4-1, with D possibly called TRBD1 or TRBD2 (7 bases each). Looked up from germline, CDR1 is MGHRA and CDR2 is YSYEKL. Deletions cut 3 bases from V and 5 bases from J, with 17 bases between. The CDR3 is 16 amino acids. CDR3 sequence: CASSHPTGRAENIQYF. The CDR3 DNA is TGCGCCAGCAGCCACCCGACAGGGAGGGCCGAAAACATTCAGTACTTC.

The V gene is TRBV28, the J gene TRBJ2-2, with unresolved D. Germline CDR1 MDHEN, CDR2 SYDVKM. V lost 8 bases to trimming and J lost 4 bases, with 8 bases between them. The CDR3 is 12 residues long. The CDR3 bases are TGTGCCAGCTGTCGCTCCACCGGGGAGCTGTTTTTT. Translated: CASCRSTGELFF. The whole variable domain, remainder taken from reference TRBV28 and TRBJ2-2, is DVKVTQSSRYLVKRTGEKVFLECVQDMDHENMFWYRQDPGLGLRLIYFSYDVKMKEKGDIPEGYSVSREKKERFSLILESASTNQTSMYLCASCRSTGELFFGEGSRLTVL.

The chain uses TRBV24-1 and TRBJ2-7, with D tentatively TRBD1 (6 bases). Germline loops: CDR1 KGHDR, CDR2 SFDVKD. This CDR3 spans 16 amino acids. With 7 bases removed from V and 4 bases from J, the gap between germline ends came to 22 bases. DNA of the CDR3: TGTGCCACCAGCCCATCGACAGGTAACAAACAGTACGAGCAGTACTTC. Translation: CATSPSTGNKQYEQYF.

This chain joins TRBV4-3 and TRBJ1-4; no firm D call. Per the germline V gene, CDR1 is LGHNA and CDR2 is YSLEER. The CDR3 sequence is 14 residues long. Deletions cut 4 bases from V and 0 bases from J, with 6 bases between. CDR3 sequence reads: CASSLTATNEKLFF. Written as DNA, the CDR3 is TGCGCCAGCAGCCTGACGGCAACTAATGAAAAACTGTTTTTT.